The rows below give T cell receptor beta chains drawn from one sample of a study of Ad26.COV2.S vaccination and SARS-CoV-2 variants. Libraries were prepared by immunoSEQ multiplex PCR; TCRdb keeps only in-frame clonotypes and omits some of them. The sample lists roughly 420,000 clones; nearly 90% were seen once. Sequences were derived from peripheral blood, sampled in a trial of Ad26.COV2.S vaccine versus placebo. These TCRs come from a person between 18 and 60 years old who received the Ad26.COV2.S COVID-19 vaccine or a placebo. Each CDR3 is given with its conserved first and last residue. Fields, in order: V gene, J gene, clone size, D gene, CDR3 protein, CDR3 DNA. The D gene is left open where the match is weak. Clone size is not always given. Where it is, it says once, few, many or a class for expanded clones.

V: TRBV6-1; J: TRBJ2-1; size: NA; D: NA; CDR3: CASSEGNRANEQFF; DNA: TGTGCCAGCAGTGAAGGGAACAGGGCGAATGAGCAGTTCTTC
V: TRBV4-1; J: TRBJ1-5; size: NA; D: NA; CDR3: CASSQDPGGGSQHF; DNA: TGCGCCAGCAGCCAAGATCCGGGGGGCGGTAGCCAGCATTTT
V: TRBV27; J: TRBJ2-1; size: once; D: NA; CDR3: CASSLRAGSYNEQFF; DNA: TGTGCCAGCAGTTTGAGGGCAGGCTCCTACAATGAGCAGTTCTTC
V: TRBV2; J: TRBJ2-1; size: NA; D: TRBD2; CDR3: CASSGTSGRGNEQFF; DNA: TGTGCCAGCTCCGGGACTAGCGGGAGAGGCAATGAGCAGTTCTTC
V: TRBV4-3; J: TRBJ2-1; size: NA; D: NA; CDR3: CASSQGVLSYNEQFF; DNA: TGCGCCAGCAGCCAAGGAGTGCTCTCCTACAATGAGCAGTTCTTC
V: TRBV13; J: TRBJ2-1; size: NA; D: NA; CDR3: CASSLSPGGAYNEQFF; DNA: TGTGCCAGCAGCTTATCTCCGGGGGGCGCATACAATGAGCAGTTCTTC
V: TRBV5-4; J: TRBJ2-3; size: NA; D: TRBD2; CDR3: CASSPGTSGRVSTDTQYF; DNA: TGTGCCAGCAGCCCCGGGACTAGCGGGAGGGTTTCTACAGATACGCAGTATTTT
V: TRBV4-3; J: TRBJ2-1; size: once; D: NA; CDR3: CASSQLTDSYNEQFF; DNA: TGCGCCAGCAGCCAACTGACTGACTCCTACAATGAGCAGTTCTTC
V: TRBV12-3/TRBV12-4; J: TRBJ1-2; size: NA; D: NA; CDR3: CASSPLAPYGYTF; DNA: TGTGCCAGCAGTCCACTAGCCCCCTATGGCTACACCTTC
V: TRBV9; J: TRBJ2-3; size: NA; D: NA; CDR3: CASSVERRGGTVTQYF; DNA: TGTGCCAGCAGCGTAGAAAGGAGAGGAGGGACAGTTACGCAGTATTTT
V: TRBV5-1; J: TRBJ1-6; size: NA; D: NA; CDR3: CASRTGVGYSPLHF; DNA: TGCGCCAGCAGGACGGGGGTGGGGTATTCACCCCTCCACTTT
V: TRBV19; J: TRBJ1-6; size: NA; D: NA; CDR3: CASSHARYSSYNSPLHF; DNA: TGTGCCAGTAGTCACGCCAGATATAGCTCCTATAATTCACCCCTCCACTTT
V: TRBV19; J: TRBJ2-1; size: few; D: NA; CDR3: CASSLSGVLYNEQFF; DNA: TGTGCCAGTAGCTTGTCGGGAGTACTCTACAATGAGCAGTTCTTC
V: TRBV21-1; J: TRBJ1-2; size: NA; D: NA; CDR3: CASSKVNSPASNYGYTF; DNA: TGTGCCAGCAGCAAAGTCAATTCGCCAGCGTCAAACTATGGCTACACCTTC
V: TRBV6-2/TRBV6-3; J: TRBJ2-3; size: NA; D: NA; CDR3: CASSRGAGTDTQYF; DNA: TGTGCCAGCAGTCGGGGGGCGGGCACAGATACGCAGTATTTT
V: TRBV7-9; J: TRBJ2-7; size: NA; D: NA; CDR3: CASSLGLRGPLSYEQYF; DNA: TGTGCCAGCAGCTTAGGGTTACGGGGACCCCTATCCTACGAGCAGTACTTC
V: TRBV5-1; J: TRBJ2-1; size: NA; D: NA; CDR3: CASSLIQPTSYNEQFF; DNA: TGCGCCAGCAGCTTGATACAGCCTACCTCCTACAATGAGCAGTTCTTC
V: TRBV6-5; J: TRBJ2-2; size: NA; D: NA; CDR3: CASSYSPLPINGELFF; DNA: TGTGCCAGCAGTTACTCGCCCCTTCCCATCAACGGGGAGCTGTTTTTT
V: TRBV5-1; J: TRBJ2-1; size: NA; D: TRBD1; CDR3: CASSPGDRVSYNEQFF; DNA: TGCGCCAGCAGCCCCGGGGACAGGGTGTCCTACAATGAGCAGTTCTTC
V: TRBV28; J: TRBJ1-1; size: once; D: NA; CDR3: CASSLLGAGDTEAFF; DNA: TGTGCCAGCAGTTTATTGGGGGCGGGGGACACTGAAGCTTTCTTT
V: TRBV4-2; J: TRBJ1-5; size: few; D: NA; CDR3: CASSHGYSNQPQHF; DNA: TGTGCCAGCAGCCATGGCTATAGCAATCAGCCCCAGCATTTT
V: TRBV7-2; J: TRBJ2-5; size: NA; D: NA; CDR3: CASSLGGSHQETQYF; DNA: TGTGCCAGCAGCTTAGGCGGATCCCATCAAGAGACCCAGTACTTC
V: TRBV13; J: TRBJ1-6; size: NA; D: NA; CDR3: CASTLGPGTTSPLHF; DNA: TGTGCCAGCACCCTAGGGCCCGGGACAACTTCACCCCTCCACTTT
V: TRBV28; J: TRBJ2-7; size: NA; D: TRBD2; CDR3: CASRPPSRLAGYPYEQYF; DNA: TGTGCCAGCAGGCCCCCCTCACGGCTAGCGGGATACCCCTACGAGCAGTACTTC
V: TRBV5-6; J: TRBJ2-1; size: NA; D: TRBD2; CDR3: CASTILASGEEQFF; DNA: TGTGCCAGCACCATTCTGGCTAGCGGAGAGGAGCAGTTCTTC
V: TRBV2; J: TRBJ1-6; size: NA; D: NA; CDR3: CARGGGRNSPLHF; DNA: TGTGCCAGGGGGGGCGGACGGAATTCACCCCTCCACTTT
V: TRBV19; J: TRBJ1-4; size: NA; D: TRBD1; CDR3: CASRPPGQGREKLFF; DNA: TGTGCCAGTAGGCCGCCGGGACAGGGGAGAGAAAAACTGTTTTTT
V: TRBV15; J: TRBJ2-5; size: NA; D: NA; CDR3: CATSPGTSAETQYF; DNA: TGTGCCACCAGCCCCGGGACTTCAGCAGAGACCCAGTACTTC
V: TRBV24-1; J: TRBJ1-5; size: NA; D: NA; CDR3: CATSERDSNQPQHF; DNA: TGTGCCACCAGTGAGCGGGACAGCAATCAGCCCCAGCATTTT
V: TRBV7-2; J: TRBJ2-7; size: NA; D: NA; CDR3: CASSEEVLRSSYEQYF; DNA: TGTGCCAGCAGCGAAGAAGTCCTTCGGAGCTCCTACGAGCAGTACTTC
V: TRBV5-1; J: TRBJ1-5; size: NA; D: NA; CDR3: CASRVDPDQPQHF; DNA: TGCGCCAGCAGAGTGGATCCAGATCAGCCCCAGCATTTT
V: TRBV11-2; J: TRBJ1-2; size: NA; D: TRBD1; CDR3: CASSPGQGSFGYTF; DNA: TGTGCCAGCAGCCCAGGACAGGGGAGCTTTGGCTACACCTTC
V: TRBV7-3; J: TRBJ2-2; size: NA; D: TRBD2; CDR3: CASSSGLAGTGELFF; DNA: TGTGCCAGCAGCTCTGGACTAGCGGGAACCGGGGAGCTGTTTTTT
V: TRBV7-3; J: TRBJ1-1; size: NA; D: NA; CDR3: CASSSDRRTPNTEAFF; DNA: TGTGCCAGCAGCTCCGACAGAAGGACACCGAACACTGAAGCTTTCTTT
V: TRBV5-1; J: TRBJ1-2; size: once; D: NA; CDR3: CASSPDTTPRSYGYTF; DNA: TGCGCCAGCAGCCCAGATACTACTCCGAGGAGCTATGGCTACACCTTC
V: TRBV18; J: TRBJ2-1; size: NA; D: TRBD2; CDR3: CASSNPGTSGSHPSYNEQFF; DNA: TGTGCCAGCTCAAACCCCGGGACTAGCGGGAGTCACCCCTCCTACAATGAGCAGTTCTTC
V: TRBV9; J: TRBJ1-2; size: NA; D: TRBD1; CDR3: CASSARRQGAGYTF; DNA: TGTGCCAGCAGCGCTAGACGACAGGGGGCTGGCTACACCTTC
V: TRBV15; J: TRBJ1-2; size: NA; D: NA; CDR3: CATSRAKESPDYGYTF; DNA: TGTGCCACCAGCAGAGCCAAGGAGAGTCCTGACTATGGCTACACCTTC
V: TRBV3-1/TRBV3-2; J: TRBJ2-2; size: NA; D: TRBD2; CDR3: CASSPWLADNTGELFF; DNA: TGTGCCAGCAGCCCCTGGCTAGCGGACAACACCGGGGAGCTGTTTTTT
V: TRBV5-1; J: TRBJ1-4; size: once; D: NA; CDR3: CASSLEGMDEKLFF; DNA: TGCGCCAGCAGCTTGGAGGGAATGGATGAAAAACTGTTTTTT
V: TRBV11-2; J: TRBJ1-2; size: NA; D: TRBD1; CDR3: CASRLTGGSLWYGYTF; DNA: TGTGCCAGCCGACTAACAGGGGGATCACTATGGTATGGCTACACCTTC
V: TRBV3-1/TRBV3-2; J: TRBJ2-3; size: NA; D: TRBD2; CDR3: CASSQDSLAGGSTDTQYF; DNA: TGTGCCAGCAGCCAAGATTCCCTAGCGGGGGGGAGCACAGATACGCAGTATTTT
V: TRBV5-1; J: TRBJ1-6; size: NA; D: TRBD1; CDR3: CASSLEGQGNSPLHF; DNA: TGCGCCAGCAGCTTGGAAGGACAGGGTAATTCACCCCTCCACTTT
V: TRBV3-1/TRBV3-2; J: TRBJ2-5; size: NA; D: NA; CDR3: CASSPKTGYYQETQYF; DNA: TGTGCCAGCAGCCCCAAAACGGGATATTACCAAGAGACCCAGTACTTC
V: TRBV10-3; J: TRBJ1-6; size: NA; D: NA; CDR3: CAISLNRDVFNSPLHF; DNA: TGTGCCATCAGCCTCAACCGCGACGTGTTTAATTCACCCCTCCACTTT
V: TRBV18; J: TRBJ2-3; size: NA; D: NA; CDR3: CASSPQGLGTDTQYF; DNA: TGTGCCAGCTCACCACAAGGGTTGGGCACAGATACGCAGTATTTT
V: TRBV4-2; J: TRBJ1-4; size: NA; D: NA; CDR3: CASSQEGGAAPITNEKLFF; DNA: TGTGCCAGCAGCCAAGAAGGGGGGGCCGCCCCTATAACTAATGAAAAACTGTTTTTT
V: TRBV27; J: TRBJ1-6; size: NA; D: NA; CDR3: CASSLSFRGLNSPLHF; DNA: TGTGCCAGCAGTTTATCGTTCAGGGGTCTGAATTCACCCCTCCACTTT
V: TRBV5-1; J: TRBJ2-3; size: NA; D: NA; CDR3: CASSLAGEATQYF; DNA: TGCGCCAGCAGCTTGGCCGGGGAAGCTACGCAGTATTTT
V: TRBV7-9; J: TRBJ1-3; size: NA; D: NA; CDR3: CASSFRVPGDTIYF; DNA: TGTGCCAGCAGCTTCAGGGTGCCGGGGGACACCATATATTTT
V: TRBV9; J: TRBJ1-4; size: once; D: NA; CDR3: CASSVSGVEEKLFF; DNA: TGTGCCAGCAGCGTATCAGGGGTCGAGGAAAAACTGTTTTTT
V: TRBV18; J: TRBJ2-1; size: once; D: NA; CDR3: CASSPRENEQFF; DNA: TGTGCCAGCTCACCAAGGGAAAATGAGCAGTTCTTC
V: TRBV28; J: TRBJ1-5; size: NA; D: NA; CDR3: CASSLRSKLMGGNQPQHF; DNA: TGTGCCAGCAGTTTACGGTCTAAGCTCATGGGTGGCAATCAGCCCCAGCATTTT
V: TRBV5-1; J: TRBJ1-1; size: once; D: TRBD1; CDR3: CASSLGQGQVGEAFF; DNA: TGCGCCAGCAGCCTAGGACAGGGCCAAGTAGGGGAAGCTTTCTTT
V: TRBV19; J: TRBJ1-2; size: NA; D: NA; CDR3: CASSILGGRGYTF; DNA: TGTGCCAGTAGTATATTGGGGGGTCGTGGCTACACCTTC
V: TRBV2; J: TRBJ1-1; size: NA; D: NA; CDR3: CASSYNRDTEAFF; DNA: TGTGCCAGCAGTTACAACAGGGACACTGAAGCTTTCTTT
V: TRBV5-1; J: TRBJ2-2; size: NA; D: NA; CDR3: CASSLGNGELFF; DNA: TGCGCCAGCAGCTTGGGGAACGGGGAGCTGTTTTTT
V: TRBV28; J: TRBJ1-5; size: once; D: NA; CDR3: CASRPPRARDNQPQHF; DNA: TGTGCCAGCAGACCCCCCCGGGCCAGGGACAATCAGCCCCAGCATTTT
V: TRBV7-2; J: TRBJ1-3; size: NA; D: TRBD1; CDR3: CASSLPGGTGNTIYF; DNA: TGTGCCAGCAGCTTACCAGGGGGCACTGGAAACACCATATATTTT